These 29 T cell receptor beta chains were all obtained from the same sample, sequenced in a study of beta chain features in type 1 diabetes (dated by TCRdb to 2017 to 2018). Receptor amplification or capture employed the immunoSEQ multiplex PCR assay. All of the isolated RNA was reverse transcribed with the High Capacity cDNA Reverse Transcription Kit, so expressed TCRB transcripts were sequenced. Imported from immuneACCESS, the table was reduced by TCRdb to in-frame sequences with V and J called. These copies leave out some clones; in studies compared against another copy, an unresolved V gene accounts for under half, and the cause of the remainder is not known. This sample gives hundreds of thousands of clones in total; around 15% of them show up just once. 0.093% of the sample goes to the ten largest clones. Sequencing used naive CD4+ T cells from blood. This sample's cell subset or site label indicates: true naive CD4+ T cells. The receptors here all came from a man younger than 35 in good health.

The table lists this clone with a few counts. The chain's CDR3 is CASRRDRLSGNTIYF. Written as DNA, the CDR3 is TGTGCCAGCAGAAGGGACCGACTCTCTGGAAACACCATATATTTT. The chain links TRBV19 to TRBJ1-3, with D possibly matching TRBD1 (5 bases). This CDR3 comprises 15 residues. From germline, CDR1 is LNHDA and CDR2 SQIVND (reference sequence). Deletions cut 9 bases from V and 0 bases from J, with 15 bases between.

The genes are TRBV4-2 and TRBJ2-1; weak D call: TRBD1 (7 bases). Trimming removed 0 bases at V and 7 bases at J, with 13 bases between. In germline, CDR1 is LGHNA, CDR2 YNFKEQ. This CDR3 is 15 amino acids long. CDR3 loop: CASSQEAAGGNEQFF. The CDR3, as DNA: TGTGCCAGCAGCCAAGAAGCGGCAGGGGGGAATGAGCAGTTCTTC.

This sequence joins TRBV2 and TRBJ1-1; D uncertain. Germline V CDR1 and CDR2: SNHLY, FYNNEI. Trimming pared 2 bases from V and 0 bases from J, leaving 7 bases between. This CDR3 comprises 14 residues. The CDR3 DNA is TGTGCCAGCAGTGAACTGGGCATGAACACTGAAGCTTTCTTT. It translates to CASSELGMNTEAFF. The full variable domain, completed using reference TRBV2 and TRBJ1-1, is EPEVTQTPSHQVTQMGQEVILRCVPISNHLYFYWYRQILGQKVEFLVSFYNNEISEKSEIFDDQFSVERPDGSNFTLKIRSTKLEDSAMYFCASSELGMNTEAFFGQGTRLTVV.

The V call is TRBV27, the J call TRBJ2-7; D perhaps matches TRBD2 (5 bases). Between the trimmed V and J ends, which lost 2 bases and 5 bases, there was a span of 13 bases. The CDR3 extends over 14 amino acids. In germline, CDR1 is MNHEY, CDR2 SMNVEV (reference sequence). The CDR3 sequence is CASSLKAGFHEQYF. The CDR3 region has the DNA TGTGCCAGCAGTTTAAAGGCGGGCTTTCACGAGCAGTACTTC.

The CDR3 DNA reads TGTGCCGAGGGAGTGGGCAATCAGCCCCAGCATTTT. Amino acids: CAEGVGNQPQHF. The J gene is TRBJ1-5, the V gene TRBV28; D is unresolved. The germline V gene encodes CDR1 MDHEN and CDR2 SYDVKM. With 11 bases removed from V and 2 bases from J, the gap between germline ends came to 10 bases. The CDR3 contains 12 residues.

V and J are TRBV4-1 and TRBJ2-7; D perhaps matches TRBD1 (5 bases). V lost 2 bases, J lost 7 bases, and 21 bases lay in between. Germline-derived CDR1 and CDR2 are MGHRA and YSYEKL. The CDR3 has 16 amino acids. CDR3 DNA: TGCGCCAGCAGCCAACCCCCGTGGGGCGGTTTAGTTGAGCAGTACTTC. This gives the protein CASSQPPWGGLVEQYF.

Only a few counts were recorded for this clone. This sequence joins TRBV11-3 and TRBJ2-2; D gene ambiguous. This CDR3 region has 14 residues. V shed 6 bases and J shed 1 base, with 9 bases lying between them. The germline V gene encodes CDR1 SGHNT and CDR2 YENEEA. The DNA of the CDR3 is TGTGCCAGCAGACAACCTGTGAACACCGGGGAGCTGTTTTTT. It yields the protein CASRQPVNTGELFF. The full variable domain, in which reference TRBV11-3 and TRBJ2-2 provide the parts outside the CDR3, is EAGVVQSPRYKIIEKKQPVAFWCNPISGHNTLYWYLQNLGQGPELLIRYENEEAVDDSQLPKDRFSAERLKGVDSTLKIQPAELGDSAVYLCASRQPVNTGELFFGEGSRLTVL.

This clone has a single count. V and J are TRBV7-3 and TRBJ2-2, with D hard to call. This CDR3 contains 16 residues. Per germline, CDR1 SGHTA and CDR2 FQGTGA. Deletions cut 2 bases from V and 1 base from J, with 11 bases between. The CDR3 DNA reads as TGTGCCAGCAGCTTACTAGGCGCTTTGAACACCGGGGAGCTGTTTTTT. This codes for CASSLLGALNTGELFF.

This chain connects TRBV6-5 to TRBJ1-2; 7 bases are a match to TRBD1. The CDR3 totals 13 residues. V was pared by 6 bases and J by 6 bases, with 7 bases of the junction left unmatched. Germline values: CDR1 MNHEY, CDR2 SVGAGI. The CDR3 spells CASSTTGRDGYTF. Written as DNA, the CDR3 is TGTGCCAGCAGCACGACAGGGAGGGATGGCTACACCTTC.

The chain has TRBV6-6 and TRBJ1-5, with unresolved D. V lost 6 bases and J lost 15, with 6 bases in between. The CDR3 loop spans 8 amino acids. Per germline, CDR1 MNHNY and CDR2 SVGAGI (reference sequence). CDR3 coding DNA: TGTGCCAGCAGATCGTCGCATTTT. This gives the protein CASRSSHF.

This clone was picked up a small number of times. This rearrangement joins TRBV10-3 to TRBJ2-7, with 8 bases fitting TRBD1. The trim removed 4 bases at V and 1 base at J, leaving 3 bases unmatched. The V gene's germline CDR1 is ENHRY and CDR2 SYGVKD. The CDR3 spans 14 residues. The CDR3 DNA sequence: TGTGCCATCAGTGCGAACAGGGGGTCCTACGAGCAGTACTTC. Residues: CAISANRGSYEQYF.

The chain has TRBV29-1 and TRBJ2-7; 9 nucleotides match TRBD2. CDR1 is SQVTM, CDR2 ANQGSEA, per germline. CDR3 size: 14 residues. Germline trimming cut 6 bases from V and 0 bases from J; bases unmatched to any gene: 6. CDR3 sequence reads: CSVGRLADSYEQYF. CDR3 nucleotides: TGCAGCGTGGGGCGACTAGCGGACTCCTACGAGCAGTACTTC.

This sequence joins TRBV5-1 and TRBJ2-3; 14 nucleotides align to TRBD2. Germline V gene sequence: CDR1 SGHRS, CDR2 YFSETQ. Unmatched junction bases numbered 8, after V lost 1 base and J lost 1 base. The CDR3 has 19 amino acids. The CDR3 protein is CASSLQGTSGSTGTDTQYF. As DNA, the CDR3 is TGCGCCAGCAGCTTGCAAGGGACTAGCGGGAGTACGGGCACAGATACGCAGTATTTT.

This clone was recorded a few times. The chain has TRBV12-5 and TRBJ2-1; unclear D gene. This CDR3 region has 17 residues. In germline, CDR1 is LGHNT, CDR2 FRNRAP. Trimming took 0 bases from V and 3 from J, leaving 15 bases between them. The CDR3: CASGLVSLGGYYNEQFF. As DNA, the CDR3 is TGTGCTAGTGGTTTGGTTTCCTTAGGCGGATACTACAATGAGCAGTTCTTC.

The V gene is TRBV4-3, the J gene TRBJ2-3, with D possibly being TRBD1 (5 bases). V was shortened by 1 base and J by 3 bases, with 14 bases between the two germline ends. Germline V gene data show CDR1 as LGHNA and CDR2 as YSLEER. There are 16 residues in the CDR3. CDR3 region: CASSQGGGGATDTQYF. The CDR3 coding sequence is TGCGCCAGCAGCCAAGGTGGCGGTGGGGCAACAGATACGCAGTATTTT.

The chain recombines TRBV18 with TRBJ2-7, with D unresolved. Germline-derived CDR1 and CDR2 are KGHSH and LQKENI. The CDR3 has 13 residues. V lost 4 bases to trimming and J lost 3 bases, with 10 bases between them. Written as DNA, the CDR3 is TGTGCCAGCTCACTAGCAGTGGTCTACGAGCAGTACTTC. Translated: CASSLAVVYEQYF. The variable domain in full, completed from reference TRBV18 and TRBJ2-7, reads NAGVMQNPRHLVRRRGQEARLRCSPMKGHSHVYWYRQLPEEGLKFMVYLQKENIIDESGMPKERFSAEFPKEGPSILRIQQVVRGDSAAYFCASSLAVVYEQYFGPGTRLTVT.

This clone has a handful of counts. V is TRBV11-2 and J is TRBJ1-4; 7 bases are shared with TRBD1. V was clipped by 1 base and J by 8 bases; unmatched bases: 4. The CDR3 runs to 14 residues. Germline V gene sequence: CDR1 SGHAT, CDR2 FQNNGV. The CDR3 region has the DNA TGTGCCAGCAGCTTAGGACAGGGAGTAGAAAAACTGTTTTTT. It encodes CASSLGQGVEKLFF.

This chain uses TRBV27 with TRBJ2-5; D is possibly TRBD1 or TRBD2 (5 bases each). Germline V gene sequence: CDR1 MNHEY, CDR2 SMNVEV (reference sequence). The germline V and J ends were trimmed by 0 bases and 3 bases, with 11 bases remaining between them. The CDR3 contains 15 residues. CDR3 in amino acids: CASSLSLRGEETQYF. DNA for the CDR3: TGTGCCAGCAGTTTATCGCTACGGGGCGAAGAGACCCAGTACTTC.

The CDR3 coding sequence is TGCGCCAGCAGCCGTTCTGCCTCCTACAATGAGCAGTTCTTC. Amino acid sequence: CASSRSASYNEQFF. The chain is built from TRBV4-3 and TRBJ2-1; no firm D call. V shed 4 bases and J shed 0 bases, with 7 bases lying between them. Germline V gives CDR1 LGHNA, CDR2 YSLEER. This CDR3 is built from 14 residues.

CDR3 sequence: CASSTMHQDQPQHF. In nucleotides, the CDR3 is TGTGCCAGCTCAACCATGCACCAAGATCAGCCCCAGCATTTT. This chain connects TRBV18 to TRBJ1-5; D uncertain. CDR1 is KGHSH, CDR2 LQKENI, per germline. This CDR3 is 14 amino acids long. Trimming stripped 5 bases from V and 5 bases from J, with 13 bases between.

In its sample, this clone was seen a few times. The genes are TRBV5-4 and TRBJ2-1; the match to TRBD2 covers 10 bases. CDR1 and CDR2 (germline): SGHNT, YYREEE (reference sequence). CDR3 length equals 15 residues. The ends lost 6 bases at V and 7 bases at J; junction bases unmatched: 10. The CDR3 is CASTLSLAGDNEQFF. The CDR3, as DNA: TGTGCCAGCACCCTGAGCCTAGCGGGAGATAATGAGCAGTTCTTC.

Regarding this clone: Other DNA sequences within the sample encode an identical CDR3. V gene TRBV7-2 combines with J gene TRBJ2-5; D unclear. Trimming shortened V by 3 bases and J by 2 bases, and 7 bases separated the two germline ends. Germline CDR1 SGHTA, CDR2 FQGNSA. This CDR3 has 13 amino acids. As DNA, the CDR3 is TGTGCCAGCAGCTTGGTCAGGCAAGAGACCCAGTACTTC. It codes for CASSLVRQETQYF.

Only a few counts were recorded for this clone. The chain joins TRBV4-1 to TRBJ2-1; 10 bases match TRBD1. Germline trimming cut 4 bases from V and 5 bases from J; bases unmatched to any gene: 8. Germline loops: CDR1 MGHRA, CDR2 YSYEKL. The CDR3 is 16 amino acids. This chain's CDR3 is CASSRIHGTGDNEQFF. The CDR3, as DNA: TGCGCCAGCAGCCGAATCCACGGGACAGGGGACAATGAGCAGTTCTTC.

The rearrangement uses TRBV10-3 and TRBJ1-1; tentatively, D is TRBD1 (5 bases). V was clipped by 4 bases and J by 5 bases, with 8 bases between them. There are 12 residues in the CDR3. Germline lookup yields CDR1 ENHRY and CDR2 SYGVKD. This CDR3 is CAISARETEAFF. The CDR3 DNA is TGTGCCATCAGTGCCAGGGAAACTGAAGCTTTCTTT.

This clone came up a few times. CDR3 protein: CASSPGLAVDEQFF. CDR3 DNA sequence: TGTGCCAGCTCACCTGGACTAGCCGTCGATGAGCAGTTCTTC. The chain recombines TRBV18 with TRBJ2-1, with 8 bases identical to TRBD2. The germline gives CDR1 KGHSH, CDR2 LQKENI. The CDR3 contains 14 residues. V lost 3 bases to trimming and J lost 8 bases; unmatched junction nucleotides: 6.

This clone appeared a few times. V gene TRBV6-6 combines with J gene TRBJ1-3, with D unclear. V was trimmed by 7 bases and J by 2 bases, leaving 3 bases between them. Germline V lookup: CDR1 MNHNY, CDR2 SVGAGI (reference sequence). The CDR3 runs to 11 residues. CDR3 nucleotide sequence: TGTGCCAGCATCGCTGGAAACACCATATATTTT. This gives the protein CASIAGNTIYF.

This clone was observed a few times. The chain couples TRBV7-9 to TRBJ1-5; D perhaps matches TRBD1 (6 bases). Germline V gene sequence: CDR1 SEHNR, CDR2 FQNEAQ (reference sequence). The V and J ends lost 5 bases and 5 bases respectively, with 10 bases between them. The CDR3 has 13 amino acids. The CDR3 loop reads CASSLDSHQPQHF. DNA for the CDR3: TGTGCCAGCAGCCTGGACAGTCATCAGCCCCAGCATTTT.

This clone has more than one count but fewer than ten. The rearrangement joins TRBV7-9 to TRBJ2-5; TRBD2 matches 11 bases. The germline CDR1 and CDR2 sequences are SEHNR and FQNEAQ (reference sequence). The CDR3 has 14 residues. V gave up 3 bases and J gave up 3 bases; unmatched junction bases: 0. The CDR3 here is CASSLTSGEETQYF. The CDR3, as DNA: TGTGCCAGCAGCTTGACTAGCGGGGAAGAGACCCAGTACTTC.

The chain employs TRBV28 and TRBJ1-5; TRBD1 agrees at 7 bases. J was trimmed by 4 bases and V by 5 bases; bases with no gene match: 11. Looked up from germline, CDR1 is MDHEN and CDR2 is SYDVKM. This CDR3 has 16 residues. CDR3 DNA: TGTGCCAGCAGTAGACCGTCCAGGGACAGAAATCAGCCCCAGCATTTT. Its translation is CASSRPSRDRNQPQHF. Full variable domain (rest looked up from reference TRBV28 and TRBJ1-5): DVKVTQSSRYLVKRTGEKVFLECVQDMDHENMFWYRQDPGLGLRLIYFSYDVKMKEKGDIPEGYSVSREKKERFSLILESASTNQTSMYLCASSRPSRDRNQPQHFGDGTRLSIL.